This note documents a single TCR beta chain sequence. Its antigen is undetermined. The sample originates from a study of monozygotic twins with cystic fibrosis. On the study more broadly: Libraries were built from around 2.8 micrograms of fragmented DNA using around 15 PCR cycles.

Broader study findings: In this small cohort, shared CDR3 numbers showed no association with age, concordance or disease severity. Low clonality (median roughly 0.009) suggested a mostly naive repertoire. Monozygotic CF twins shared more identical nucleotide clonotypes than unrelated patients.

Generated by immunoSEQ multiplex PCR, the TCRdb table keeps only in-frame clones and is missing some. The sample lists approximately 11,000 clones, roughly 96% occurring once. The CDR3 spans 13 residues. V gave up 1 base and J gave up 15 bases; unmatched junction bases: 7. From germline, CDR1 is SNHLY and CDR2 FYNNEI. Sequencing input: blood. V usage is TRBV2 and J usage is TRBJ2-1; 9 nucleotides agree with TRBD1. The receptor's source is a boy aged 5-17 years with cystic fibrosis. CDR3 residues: CASSEDSGTGWFF. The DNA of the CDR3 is TGTGCCAGCAGTGAAGACTCCGGGACAGGGTGGTTCTTC.